These T cell receptor beta chains were read from a single sample in a study of beta chain features in type 1 diabetes. The repertoire was sequenced with immunoSEQ multiplex PCR; TCRdb's copy has only in-frame clones and lacks some. This table has a few hundred thousand clones, roughly 20% appearing once. The source material was naive CD4+ T cells from blood. The receptors were sampled from a woman aged 40 to 50 with type 1 diabetes. Both conserved end residues are part of each CDR3. The D gene is left open where the match is weak. Size is stated for part of the rows, as once, few or many counts, or as a class when the clone is expanded.

DNA	CDR3	J	length	V	D	size
TGCGCCAGCAGTCAATACAGGGCTCGTAACTCCTACAATGAGCAGTTCTTC	CASSQYRARNSYNEQFF	TRBJ2-1	17	TRBV23-1	NA	NA
TGTGCCAGCACCCCGGGACTAGCGGGAGATTCGGATACGCAGTATTTT	CASTPGLAGDSDTQYF	TRBJ2-3	16	TRBV7-3	TRBD2	NA
TGTGCCAGCAGTTTACCGGGACAGGGATACGAGCAGTACTTC	CASSLPGQGYEQYF	TRBJ2-7	14	TRBV28	TRBD1	NA
TGTGCCAGCAGTTTGACAGGGGCCAGTGGCTACACCTTC	CASSLTGASGYTF	TRBJ1-2	13	TRBV7-3	TRBD1	few
TGTGCCAGCATTCTTAATGAAAAACTGTTTTTT	CASILNEKLFF	TRBJ1-4	11	TRBV28	NA	once
TGTGCCAGCAGCCCCTCACGGGTAGCGAGCACAGATACGCAGTATTTT	CASSPSRVASTDTQYF	TRBJ2-3	16	TRBV7-2	NA	NA
TGTGCCAGCAGCAGACGCGACAGGGATGGCTACACCTTC	CASSRRDRDGYTF	TRBJ1-2	13	TRBV9	TRBD1	NA
TGTGCCAGCAGCTCTCAGGGGCCCGGGGCCAACGTCCTGACTTTC	CASSSQGPGANVLTF	TRBJ2-6	15	TRBV7-2	NA	NA
TGTGCCAGCAGCTTGGCCCTACGAAGTCTGCATGGCTACACCTTC	CASSLALRSLHGYTF	TRBJ1-2	15	TRBV5-6	NA	few
TGTGCCAGCAGTACCACCGGGGACACTGAAGCTTTCTTT	CASSTTGDTEAFF	TRBJ1-1	13	TRBV2	NA	NA
TGTGCCAGCAGTCCGGGAGGGAGGGCTCTCGGTACCAATGAGCAGTTCTTC	CASSPGGRALGTNEQFF	TRBJ2-1	17	TRBV27	TRBD2	NA
TGTGCCAGCAGTTTTGAGGCCAGAGGCAATGAGCAGTTCTTC	CASSFEARGNEQFF	TRBJ2-1	14	TRBV27	NA	few
TGTGCCTGGAGTGCACACAGGGACAAACTGTTTTTT	CAWSAHRDKLFF	TRBJ1-4	12	TRBV30	NA	NA
TGCGCCAGCAGCCAGGACAGGGAAGAGACCCAGTACTTC	CASSQDREETQYF	TRBJ2-5	13	TRBV4-1	TRBD1	NA
TGTGCCAGCAGTTTCCGGGACAGGGCCAACACTGAAGCTTTCTTT	CASSFRDRANTEAFF	TRBJ1-1	15	TRBV6-6	TRBD1	NA
TGTGCCAGCAGCCTCAACACCGGGGAGCTGTTTTTT	CASSLNTGELFF	TRBJ2-2	12	TRBV11-2	NA	NA
TGTGCCAGCTCACGAGGAGGGGACGAGCAGTACTTC	CASSRGGDEQYF	TRBJ2-7	12	TRBV18	NA	few
TGTGCCAGCAGTTTAGGACAGGGGAGTGATACGCAGTATTTT	CASSLGQGSDTQYF	TRBJ2-3	14	TRBV27	TRBD1	few
TGTGCCAGCAGTTTAGTGGCACGCAATCAGCCCCAGCATTTT	CASSLVARNQPQHF	TRBJ1-5	14	TRBV27	NA	few
TGTGCCTGTGAACAGGGGGCGAGGCGCGAGCAGTACTTC	CACEQGARREQYF	TRBJ2-7	13	TRBV30	TRBD1	NA
TGTGCCAGTAGTCCACGGACTAGCGGGAACTATGAGCAGTTCTTC	CASSPRTSGNYEQFF	TRBJ2-1	15	TRBV19	TRBD2	few
TGCGCCAGCAGCGCCACCCCTTCGGCAGGGAAAAACATTCAGTACTTC	CASSATPSAGKNIQYF	TRBJ2-4	16	TRBV4-3	NA	few
TGTGCCAGCAGCCGAGAGGACAGGGGCTACACCTTC	CASSREDRGYTF	TRBJ1-2	12	TRBV4-2	TRBD1	few
TGCGCCAGCAGCTTGGGAGGCAGGGGAAACTATGGCTACACCTTC	CASSLGGRGNYGYTF	TRBJ1-2	15	TRBV5-1	NA	NA
TGTGCCACCAGCAGAGGCAACGTACAGGGGGGAGAGACCCAGTACTTC	CATSRGNVQGGETQYF	TRBJ2-5	16	TRBV15	TRBD1	few
TGTGCCAGCATTCCAGGAACGGGAACCTATGGCTACACCTTC	CASIPGTGTYGYTF	TRBJ1-2	14	TRBV28	NA	NA
TGTGCCAGCAGCAACGCCAGGGCGACAGATACGCAGTATTTT	CASSNARATDTQYF	TRBJ2-3	14	TRBV9	NA	few
TGTGCCAGCAGTGATCTCGGAGCCTTTGGAAATGAAGAGACCCAGTACTTC	CASSDLGAFGNEETQYF	TRBJ2-5	17	TRBV2	NA	few
TGCAGCACCGCCGGGAACACTGAAGCTTTCTTT	CSTAGNTEAFF	TRBJ1-1	11	TRBV29-1	NA	NA
TGCGCCAGCAGCCCCCTGACAAGGCGTGACGAGCAGTACTTC	CASSPLTRRDEQYF	TRBJ2-7	14	TRBV5-1	NA	NA
TGTGCCAGCAGCAAATTCGAAAGCCAACTGGGGCGGAGCTCCTACGAGCAGTACTTC	CASSKFESQLGRSSYEQYF	TRBJ2-7	19	TRBV21-1	NA	NA
TGTGCCTGGTCTGCGGAGGGTTCGGGGCCCCAGCATTTT	CAWSAEGSGPQHF	TRBJ1-5	13	TRBV30	NA	few
TGTGCCAGCAGCTTAGACTGGACAGGGCAATCCTACAATGAGCAGTTCTTC	CASSLDWTGQSYNEQFF	TRBJ2-1	17	TRBV7-9	TRBD1	NA
TGTGCCAGCTCACCCCAGGACAGTAATCAGCCCCAGCATTTT	CASSPQDSNQPQHF	TRBJ1-5	14	TRBV18	NA	few
TGTGCCAGCAGCCCCCGGGGTGGCTATGGCTACACCTTC	CASSPRGGYGYTF	TRBJ1-2	13	TRBV7-2	NA	NA
TGTGCCTGGAGTGATCTTTCTACCACCCCCCGGTACTTC	CAWSDLSTTPRYF	TRBJ2-7	13	TRBV30	NA	few
TGTGCCAGCAGTCCCGGGACAGGGGGGGATCAGCCCCAGCATTTT	CASSPGTGGDQPQHF	TRBJ1-5	15	TRBV28	TRBD1	NA
TGTGCCAGCAGCCTACCCACTAGCCGCAATGAGCAGTTCTTC	CASSLPTSRNEQFF	TRBJ2-1	14	TRBV7-2	NA	NA
TGTGCCAGCAGCTTGACCAGCGGGAGTGGCGAGCAGTACTTC	CASSLTSGSGEQYF	TRBJ2-7	14	TRBV5-6	TRBD2	once
TGTGCCAGCAGCCCCCTTGGACAAAGCGAAAAACTGTTTTTT	CASSPLGQSEKLFF	TRBJ1-4	14	TRBV11-2	NA	NA
TGCGCCAGCAGCTTAGAGGGTCAGGAGACCCAGTACTTC	CASSLEGQETQYF	TRBJ2-5	13	TRBV5-1	NA	NA
TGTGCCAGCAGCTCCTACAGGGAGCAAACTGAAGCTTTCTTT	CASSSYREQTEAFF	TRBJ1-1	14	TRBV11-2	NA	few
TGTGCCACCAGCCCACAGGACGGTCCCCTCTACGAGCAGTACTTC	CATSPQDGPLYEQYF	TRBJ2-7	15	TRBV15	NA	few
TGTGCCAGCAGCGTAGCGGGAAGGGACAGGGAGTCGGGCTCCTACAATGAGCAGTTCTTC	CASSVAGRDRESGSYNEQFF	TRBJ2-1	20	TRBV9	TRBD1	NA
TGTGCCAGCAGCTTGAACGCAATACTTAACTATGGCTACACCTTC	CASSLNAILNYGYTF	TRBJ1-2	15	TRBV5-6	NA	NA
TGTGCCAGCAGTTACTCGGGTACAGCTACAGATACGCAGTATTTT	CASSYSGTATDTQYF	TRBJ2-3	15	TRBV6-5	NA	NA
TGCGCCAGCAGCCAGAACCCGTTCTCTATTGGCTACACCTTC	CASSQNPFSIGYTF	TRBJ1-2	14	TRBV4-1	NA	few
TGTGCCAGCAGTTTCCCCAGCGGGTCCCACAATGAGCAGTTCTTC	CASSFPSGSHNEQFF	TRBJ2-1	15	TRBV7-9	NA	few
TGTGCCAGCAGGATACAGGGTAACTATGGCTACACCTTC	CASRIQGNYGYTF	TRBJ1-2	13	TRBV2	NA	few
TGTGCCAGCAGCTTAGGGGGACAGGGGCCCCTTGACGAGCAGTACTTC	CASSLGGQGPLDEQYF	TRBJ2-7	16	TRBV7-3	TRBD1	NA
TGCGCCAGCAGCTTGCAGTGGGAGGCAGATACGCAGTATTTT	CASSLQWEADTQYF	TRBJ2-3	14	TRBV5-1	NA	few
TGTGCCAGCAGCTTTACCGGCAGGGAGGCTGGCTACACCTTC	CASSFTGREAGYTF	TRBJ1-2	14	TRBV7-9	NA	NA
TGTGCCAGCAGCTTCGACAGCCCTGGGGCCAACGTCCTGACTTTC	CASSFDSPGANVLTF	TRBJ2-6	15	TRBV7-2	NA	NA
TGCAGCGTTGCGGGGACAGGGGGCGGGTCTGAAGCTTTCTTT	CSVAGTGGGSEAFF	TRBJ1-1	14	TRBV29-1	TRBD1	few
TGTGCCAGCAGGCCCCTGGACAGGGACACTGAAGCTTTCTTT	CASRPLDRDTEAFF	TRBJ1-1	14	TRBV6-1	TRBD1	few